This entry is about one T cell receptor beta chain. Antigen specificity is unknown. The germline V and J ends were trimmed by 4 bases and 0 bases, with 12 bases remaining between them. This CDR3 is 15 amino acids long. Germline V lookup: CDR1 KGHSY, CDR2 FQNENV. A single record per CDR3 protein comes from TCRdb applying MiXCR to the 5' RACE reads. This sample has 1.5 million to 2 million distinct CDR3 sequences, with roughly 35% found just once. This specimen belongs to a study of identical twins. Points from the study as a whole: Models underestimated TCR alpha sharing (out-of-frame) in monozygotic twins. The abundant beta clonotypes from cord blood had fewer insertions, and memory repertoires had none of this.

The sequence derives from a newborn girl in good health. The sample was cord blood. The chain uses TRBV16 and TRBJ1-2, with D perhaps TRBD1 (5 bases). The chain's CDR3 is CASSPLRAANYGYTF. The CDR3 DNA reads TGTGCCAGCAGCCCCCTCAGGGCAGCTAACTATGGCTACACCTTC.